This TCR beta chain came from a study of regulatory T cells in long-lasting Graves disease. Points from the study as a whole: In persistent patients, shared public clonotypes (approximately 3,000) outnumbered those in new patients (approximately 940).

iRepertoire HTBI primers and Arm-PCR of CDR3 regions built TCR beta libraries. MiXCR, run by TCRdb on the multiplex PCR reads, gives a single entry per CDR3 protein. Found here are about 420,000 distinct CDR3 sequences, approximately 16% of them singletons; the top ten hold 20% to 25%. The CDR3 has 17 amino acids. Germline values: CDR1 MGHRA, CDR2 YSYEKL. V gave up 2 bases and J gave up 0 bases, with 14 bases separating them. With respect to this clonotype: The antigen remains unidentified.

The time point was: newly diagnosed GD, antithyroid drugs for less than 3 months. PBMCs provided the RNA from which the TCR library was made. This sample was also put to use in a study of T cells in Graves' hyperthyroidism and ophthalmopathy.

Material: peripheral blood mononuclear cells (PBMCs), obtained at new diagnosis, from a patient treated with antithyroid drugs. The origin of this receptor is a woman under 30 with Graves disease. The chain carries TRBV4-1 and TRBJ2-4; D gene uncertain. The CDR3 DNA is TGCGCCAGCAGCCAACCTGAGTCCCATCTAGCCAAAAACATTCAGTACTTC. Translation gives CASSQPESHLAKNIQYF.